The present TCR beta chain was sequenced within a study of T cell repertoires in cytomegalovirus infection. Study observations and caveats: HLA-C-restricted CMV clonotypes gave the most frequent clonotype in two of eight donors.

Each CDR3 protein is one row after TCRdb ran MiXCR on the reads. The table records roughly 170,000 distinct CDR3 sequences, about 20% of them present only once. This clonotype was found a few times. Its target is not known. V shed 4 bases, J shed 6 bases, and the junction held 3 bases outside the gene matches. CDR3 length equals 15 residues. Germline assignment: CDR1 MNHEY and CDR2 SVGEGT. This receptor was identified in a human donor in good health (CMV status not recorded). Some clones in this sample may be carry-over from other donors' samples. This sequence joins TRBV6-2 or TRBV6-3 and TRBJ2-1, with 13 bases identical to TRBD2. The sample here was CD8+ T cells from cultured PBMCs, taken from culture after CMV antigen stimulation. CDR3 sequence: CASSSGTSGVNEQFF. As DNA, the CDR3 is TGTGCCAGCAGTTCCGGGACTAGCGGGGTCAATGAGCAGTTCTTC.